These T cell receptor beta chains were read from a single sample in a study of regulatory T cells in long-lasting Graves disease. TCRdb re-analysed the multiplex PCR reads in MiXCR, keeping a single row per CDR3 protein. The table has about 430,000 distinct CDR3 sequences, about 21% seen once. Sequenced here: peripheral blood mononuclear cells (PBMCs), sampled when the disease was refractory, from a patient treated with antithyroid drugs. These receptors were taken from a female donor with Graves disease. Each CDR3 is given with its conserved first and last residue. D genes are given only for firm matches. Some rows mark clone size as missing; the rest say once, few, many or name a class of expanded clone.

clone_size	j_call	v_call	d_call	cdr3_aa	cdr3_nt
many	TRBJ2-7	TRBV28	TRBD1	CASSIPGQGSYEQYF	TGTGCCAGCAGTATACCGGGACAGGGCTCCTACGAGCAGTACTTC
.	TRBJ2-3	TRBV6-2/TRBV6-3	TRBD2	CASSYRTSGSTDTQYF	TGTGCCAGCAGTTACCGGACTAGCGGGAGCACAGATACGCAGTATTTT
once	TRBJ2-7	TRBV7-9	TRBD1	CASSLEQGSAYEQYF	TGTGCCAGCAGCTTAGAACAGGGGTCGGCCTACGAGCAGTACTTC
many	TRBJ2-7	TRBV7-2	TRBD2	CASSRTSGPSYEQYF	TGTGCCAGCAGCCGTACTAGCGGACCCTCCTACGAGCAGTACTTC
many	TRBJ1-2	TRBV28	.	CASKSLPLNAYGYTF	TGTGCCAGCAAATCGTTGCCCCTTAACGCCTATGGCTACACCTTC
few	TRBJ2-5	TRBV7-9	TRBD1	CASRTTGGETQYF	TGTGCCAGCAGGACAACAGGGGGGGAGACCCAGTACTTC
.	TRBJ2-5	TRBV19	.	CASSPLTSWETQYF	TGTGCCAGTAGTCCGCTGACTAGTTGGGAGACCCAGTACTTC
.	TRBJ2-1	TRBV28	TRBD2	CASSRTSGRNEQFF	TGTGCCAGCAGTCGGACTAGCGGGAGGAATGAGCAGTTCTTC
once	TRBJ2-1	TRBV12-3/TRBV12-4	.	CASSVTNPYNEQFF	TGTGCCAGCAGTGTCACTAATCCCTACAATGAGCAGTTCTTC
few	TRBJ2-7	TRBV24-1	TRBD2	CATAPGGSSYEQYF	TGTGCCACCGCCCCCGGGGGGTCGTCCTACGAGCAGTACTTC
.	TRBJ1-5	TRBV6-5	.	CASSYSEGSQPQHF	TGTGCCAGCAGTTACTCCGAGGGCAGTCAGCCCCAGCATTTT
.	TRBJ1-6	TRBV6-4	TRBD1	CASSSGTGGNSPLHF	TGTGCCAGCAGCTCCGGGACAGGGGGCAATTCACCCCTCCACTTT
many	TRBJ2-6	TRBV28	TRBD1	CASSPGDRASSGANVLTF	TGTGCCAGCAGTCCCGGGGACAGAGCAAGCTCTGGGGCCAACGTCCTGACTTTC
many	TRBJ1-5	TRBV24-1	.	CATSDAQGNQPQHF	TGTGCCACCAGTGATGCCCAGGGGAATCAGCCCCAGCATTTT
.	TRBJ2-5	TRBV3-1	TRBD2	CASSRTTGTPGGTQYF	TGTGCCAGCAGCCGTACAACCGGGACCCCGGGAGGGACCCAGTACTTC
.	TRBJ2-7	TRBV20-1	.	CSARLELLAGEQYF	TGCAGTGCTAGACTAGAGCTTCTAGCAGGGGAGCAGTACTTC
.	TRBJ2-2	TRBV11-3	TRBD1	CASSIFTGAGELFF	TGTGCCAGCAGCATCTTTACAGGGGCCGGGGAGCTGTTTTTT
many	TRBJ1-6	TRBV27	.	CASSLGYRRASYNSPLHF	TGTGCCAGCAGCCTCGGATACAGGAGGGCCTCCTATAATTCACCCCTCCACTTT
few	TRBJ2-5	TRBV7-9	.	CASSSTTRVVVGETQYF	TGTGCCAGCAGCTCAACCACGCGGGTGGTAGTCGGAGAGACCCAGTACTTC
.	TRBJ2-7	TRBV30	.	CAWSVRRGYEQYF	TGTGCCTGGAGTGTACGCAGGGGTTACGAGCAGTACTTC
many	TRBJ1-4	TRBV7-2	.	CASSRNPGPVEKLFF	TGTGCCAGCAGCCGTAACCCGGGACCGGTTGAAAAACTGTTTTTT
.	TRBJ2-7	TRBV27	.	CTSKGTYEQYF	TGTACGTCAAAAGGGACCTACGAGCAGTACTTC
few	TRBJ2-7	TRBV4-1	.	CASSQDAGGSSYEQYF	TGCGCCAGCAGCCAAGATGCTGGGGGATCCTCCTACGAGCAGTACTTC
few	TRBJ2-3	TRBV30	.	CAWSVGGRDTQYF	TGTGCCTGGAGTGTGGGCGGACGAGATACGCAGTATTTT
many	TRBJ2-7	TRBV28	TRBD2	CASSLRTSGSYEQYF	TGTGCCAGCAGTCTAAGGACTAGCGGGAGCTACGAGCAGTACTTC
many	TRBJ1-5	TRBV2	.	CASSGLGSNQPQHF	TGTGCCAGCAGTGGCTTAGGGAGCAATCAGCCCCAGCATTTT
many	TRBJ2-5	TRBV20-1	.	CSARGTGQETQYF	TGCAGTGCTAGGGGCACAGGGCAAGAGACCCAGTACTTC
many	TRBJ1-5	TRBV12-5	TRBD1	CASGSILPQGALGNQPQHF	TGTGCTAGTGGTTCCATACTACCCCAGGGGGCTTTGGGCAATCAGCCCCAGCATTTT
many	TRBJ2-7	TRBV28	TRBD1	CATTIGQGTSYEQYF	TGTGCCACCACCATAGGACAGGGGACCTCCTACGAGCAGTACTTC
.	TRBJ2-7	TRBV20-1	.	CSASQVRELAVYEQYF	TGCAGTGCTAGTCAAGTCAGGGAGTTGGCCGTCTACGAGCAGTACTTC
.	TRBJ2-5	TRBV5-1	TRBD2	CASSLISGREETQYF	TGCGCCAGCAGCTTGATTAGCGGGAGAGAAGAGACCCAGTACTTC
.	TRBJ2-2	TRBV5-6	TRBD2	CASSLLAGYVTGELFF	TGTGCCAGCAGCTTACTAGCGGGATACGTCACCGGGGAGCTGTTTTTT
many	TRBJ1-2	TRBV5-1	.	CASSDTNYGYTF	TGCGCCAGCAGCGACACTAACTATGGCTACACCTTC
many	TRBJ2-2	TRBV20-1	.	CSARDRRGTGELFF	TGCAGTGCTAGAGACAGGAGAGGCACCGGGGAGCTGTTTTTT
.	TRBJ1-1	TRBV6-2/TRBV6-3	TRBD1	CASTRTGTTEAFF	TGTGCCAGCACCCGGACAGGGACCACTGAAGCTTTCTTT
.	TRBJ2-7	TRBV20-1	.	CSARFQDLQYF	TGCAGTGCTAGATTCCAGGACCTCCAGTACTTC
many	TRBJ2-2	TRBV30	.	CAWSVRGPELFF	TGTGCCTGGAGTGTTAGGGGACCGGAGCTGTTTTTT
.	TRBJ1-2	TRBV4-1	.	CASTDLGQGYGYTF	TGCGCCAGCACTGACTTGGGCCAGGGCTATGGCTACACCTTC
many	TRBJ2-7	TRBV6-9	TRBD2	CASSYSQLAANYEQYF	TGTGCCAGCAGTTACTCCCAACTAGCGGCCAACTACGAGCAGTACTTC
.	TRBJ2-5	TRBV27	.	CASSFGLETQYF	TGTGCCAGCAGTTTCGGATTGGAGACCCAGTACTTC
many	TRBJ2-7	TRBV28	.	CASKRGSYEQYF	TGTGCCAGCAAAAGGGGATCCTACGAGCAGTACTTC
many	TRBJ2-2	TRBV2	.	CASTGEGVSGELFF	TGTGCCAGCACCGGGGAGGGGGTTTCCGGGGAGCTGTTTTTT
many	TRBJ1-1	TRBV5-1	TRBD1	CASSLAFGTANTEAFF	TGCGCCAGCAGCTTGGCGTTTGGGACAGCGAACACTGAAGCTTTCTTT
few	TRBJ2-5	TRBV20-1	TRBD2	CSGTSWETQYF	TGCAGCGGGACTAGTTGGGAGACCCAGTACTTC
few	TRBJ1-2	TRBV4-1	.	CASRQTSNYGYTF	TGCGCCAGCAGACAAACTTCAAACTATGGCTACACCTTC
.	TRBJ2-7	TRBV14	.	CASSQDRGNYEQYF	TGTGCCAGCAGCCAAGATAGGGGGAACTACGAGCAGTACTTC
many	TRBJ1-5	TRBV3-1	.	CASSHLTGSHQPQHF	TGTGCCAGCAGCCACTTGACGGGTTCACATCAGCCCCAGCATTTT
many	TRBJ1-1	TRBV28	.	CASSLGGRATEAFF	TGTGCCAGCAGTTTGGGGGGGAGGGCCACTGAAGCTTTCTTT
few	TRBJ1-5	TRBV6-1	.	CASRQAGSQPQHF	TGTGCCAGCAGACAGGCCGGGAGTCAGCCCCAGCATTTT
few	TRBJ2-3	TRBV5-1	TRBD2	CASSTRGIAGSTDTQYF	TGCGCCAGCAGCACACGAGGGATAGCGGGCAGCACAGATACGCAGTATTTT
.	TRBJ1-1	TRBV6-1	TRBD1	CASSETGSSNTEAFF	TGTGCCAGCAGTGAGACAGGGAGTTCAAACACTGAAGCTTTCTTT
.	TRBJ2-3	TRBV27	TRBD2	CAGSSRERSDTQYF	TGTGCCGGCAGTTCGCGGGAGAGGTCAGATACGCAGTATTTT
.	TRBJ2-7	TRBV5-6	TRBD1	CASSFDRVHPYEQYF	TGTGCCAGCAGCTTTGACAGGGTGCATCCCTACGAGCAGTACTTC
.	TRBJ2-7	TRBV27	TRBD1	CASSSEDRVYEQYF	TGTGCCAGCAGTTCGGAGGACAGGGTCTACGAGCAGTACTTC
.	TRBJ2-3	TRBV12-3/TRBV12-4	TRBD2	CASSGPPGLATVTDTQYF	TGTGCCAGCAGTGGTCCCCCCGGACTAGCGACGGTCACAGATACGCAGTATTTT
many	TRBJ2-7	TRBV10-2	TRBD1	CASSDQGALSYEQYF	TGCGCCAGCAGTGATCAGGGGGCGCTTTCCTACGAGCAGTACTTC
.	TRBJ2-7	TRBV7-6	.	CASSLAGRPYEQYF	TGTGCCAGCAGCTTAGCGGGCAGGCCCTACGAGCAGTACTTC
.	TRBJ1-1	TRBV4-1	.	CASSQGHQNTEAFF	TGCGCCAGCAGCCAGGGTCATCAGAACACTGAAGCTTTCTTT
many	TRBJ2-2	TRBV2	.	CASSASEPHTTGELFF	TGTGCCAGCAGTGCATCTGAACCACATACTACCGGGGAGCTGTTTTTT
many	TRBJ2-5	TRBV15	.	CATSRVQGRGETQYF	TGTGCCACCAGCAGAGTACAGGGTCGAGGAGAGACCCAGTACTTC